The 14 T cell receptor beta chains reported below all come from one sample, sequenced in a study of blood T cell repertoires in COVID-19. The assay was immunoSEQ multiplex PCR, and TCRdb's table has in-frame clones only and misses some. The table has 200,000 to 250,000 clones, over 80% seen once. Sequencing was done on a sample of peripheral blood. The origin of the receptors is a man aged 25 to 45 with COVID-19, enrolled during active disease.

This clone was seen a single time. This chain uses TRBV19 with TRBJ1-1, with 9 bases lining up with TRBD1. The germline V gene has CDR1 LNHDA and CDR2 SQIVND (reference sequence). The CDR3 has 15 residues. V gave up 10 bases and J gave up 4 bases; unmatched junction bases: 13. The CDR3 here is CATPPPGQGITEAFF. CDR3 in DNA: TGTGCCACCCCTCCTCCGGGACAGGGCATCACTGAAGCTTTCTTT. Looking up the rest from reference TRBV19 and TRBJ1-1 gives the full variable domain: DGGITQSPKYLFRKEGQNVTLSCEQNLNHDAMYWYRQDPGQGLRLIYYSQIVNDFQKGDIAEGYSVSREKKESFPLTVTSAQKNPTAFYLCATPPPGQGITEAFFGQGTRLTVV.

The genes are TRBV7-2 and TRBJ1-2; D possibly corresponds to TRBD1 (6 bases). Germline V gives CDR1 SGHTA, CDR2 FQGNSA. This CDR3 has 18 amino acids. V gave up 0 bases and J gave up 4 bases, with 21 bases separating them. The CDR3 sequence is CASSLAGARTRDSYGYTF. The CDR3 nucleotides are TGTGCCAGCAGCTTAGCGGGGGCCCGGACAAGGGATTCCTATGGCTACACCTTC.

This clone was seen more than once but under ten times. This chain connects TRBV6-5 to TRBJ1-1; the D gene is possibly TRBD1 (5 bases). The CDR3 is 14 residues long. CDR1 MNHEY and CDR2 SVGAGI come from the germline V gene. With 0 bases removed from V and 9 bases from J, the gap between germline ends came to 14 bases. CDR3 in DNA: TGTGCCAGCAGTTACTCGCAGGGCATGGGTAAAGCTTTCTTT. Translation: CASSYSQGMGKAFF.

The chain couples TRBV2 to TRBJ2-3, with D possibly being TRBD1 (8 bases). The CDR3 extends over 15 amino acids. From germline, CDR1 is SNHLY and CDR2 FYNNEI. Trimming took 4 bases from V and 1 from J, leaving 12 bases between them. The CDR3 coding sequence is TGTGCCAGCAGTGTACAGGGGGGGGGCACAGATACGCAGTATTTT. The encoded protein is CASSVQGGGTDTQYF.

The gene calls are TRBV2 and TRBJ2-1; 8 nucleotides align to TRBD1. V shed 5 bases and J 6 bases; nucleotides not matched to a gene: 3. Germline lookup yields CDR1 SNHLY and CDR2 FYNNEI. This CDR3 is built from 13 residues. Here the CDR3 DNA reads TGTGCCAGCAGTCCCGGACAGGGCAATGAGCAGTTCTTC. It specifies CASSPGQGNEQFF.

The rearrangement joins TRBV20-1 to TRBJ2-1; no firm D call. This CDR3 has 11 residues. CDR1 DFQATT and CDR2 SNEGSKA come from the germline V gene (reference sequence). Trimming took off 4 bases at V and 10 bases at J, with 11 bases between the two ends. The CDR3 here is CSATAGGEQFF. DNA of the CDR3: TGCAGTGCTACCGCAGGTGGGGAGCAGTTCTTC.

The rearrangement links TRBV6-5 to TRBJ1-4, with D perhaps TRBD1 (5 bases). V gave up 0 bases and J gave up 7 bases, with 12 bases separating them. CDR3 size: 15 residues. From germline, CDR1 is MNHEY and CDR2 SVGAGI. CDR3: CASSYSGGYSEKLFF. DNA of the CDR3: TGTGCCAGCAGTTACTCCGGGGGATACAGTGAAAAACTGTTTTTT.

This clone was observed a few times. The chain links TRBV5-6 to TRBJ1-2, with a weak D call TRBD1 (6 bases). The germline V and J ends were trimmed by 4 bases and 0 bases, with 16 bases remaining between them. The CDR3 loop spans 16 amino acids. Looked up from germline, CDR1 is SGHDT and CDR2 is YYEEEE. The CDR3 loop reads CASSLAGGPANYGYTF. The CDR3 DNA reads TGTGCCAGCAGCCTGGCCGGGGGGCCTGCTAACTATGGCTACACCTTC.

This rearrangement joins TRBV6-2 or TRBV6-3 to TRBJ2-1; 8 bases are shared with TRBD2. CDR1 MNHEY and CDR2 SVGEGT come from the germline V gene. The CDR3 has 14 amino acids. Trimming at V came to 5 bases and at J to 5 bases, leaving 5 bases not matched to a gene. CDR3 DNA: TGTGCCAGCAGTAGACTAGCGAACAACAATGAGCAGTTCTTC. Amino acid sequence: CASSRLANNNEQFF.

The rearrangement links TRBV5-8 to TRBJ1-4; D may be TRBD1 (6 bases). This CDR3 spans 11 amino acids. Trimming took off 2 bases at V and 10 bases at J, with 6 bases between the two ends. Germline lookup yields CDR1 SGHTS and CDR2 YDEGEE. The DNA for the CDR3 is TGTGCCAGCAGCTTAGGGGGAAAACTGTTTTTT. Protein: CASSLGGKLFF.

The V and J genes are TRBV4-2 and TRBJ2-2; the match to TRBD2 covers 7 bases. The CDR3 is 14 residues long. CDR1 and CDR2 (germline): LGHNA, YNFKEQ. After removal of 1 base from V and 6 bases from J, the junction contained 2 bases not matched to a gene. This CDR3 reads CASSQGGGAGELFF. The CDR3 DNA reads as TGTGCCAGCAGCCAAGGGGGAGGGGCCGGGGAGCTGTTTTTT.

This clone has only a few counts. The genes are TRBV4-3 and TRBJ1-1; D is perhaps TRBD1 (5 bases). This CDR3 is built from 15 residues. Deletions cut 0 bases from V and 2 bases from J, with 10 bases between. CDR1 LGHNA and CDR2 YSLEER come from the germline V gene. CDR3 nucleotides: TGCGCCAGCAGCCAAGATCCCCAGGGTAACACTGAAGCTTTCTTT. It codes for CASSQDPQGNTEAFF.

This clone was detected once. The chain uses TRBV3-1 (or the pseudogene TRBV3-2) and TRBJ2-5; tentatively, D is TRBD2 (5 bases). The V gene's germline CDR1 is LGHDT and CDR2 YNNKEL (reference sequence). Trimming pared 2 bases from V and 5 bases from J, leaving 12 bases between. The CDR3 is made up of 14 amino acids. CDR3 in amino acids: CASSQILTGETQYF. The CDR3 region has the DNA TGTGCCAGCAGCCAAATATTGACGGGGGAGACCCAGTACTTC.

This chain joins TRBV10-3 and TRBJ1-2; TRBD1 matches at 7 bases. The V segment lost 9 bases and the J segment 2 bases; nucleotides outside the gene matches: 3. CDR1 and CDR2 (germline): ENHRY, SYGVKD. The CDR3 runs 12 residues. DNA of the CDR3: TGTGCCATGGGGACAGACAACTATGGCTACACCTTC. Its translation: CAMGTDNYGYTF.